This T cell receptor beta chain was captured in a study of PD-1 blockade in classical Hodgkin lymphoma. Assay: immunoSEQ multiplex PCR; the TCRdb copy retains only in-frame clones and omits some. Of some 19,000 clones listed, approximately 72% are singletons. Indicated time point: cycle 4 day 1 (C4D1), after less than 7 weeks of nivolumab. Every patient relapsed after autologous stem cell transplantation, and brentuximab vedotin exposure varied. Purification of CD4+ T cells from thawed PBMCs was performed via magnetic negative selection. Complete response, partial response or progressive disease made up the best responses. Findings of the study overall: At C4D1, TCR diversity had climbed significantly for CD4+ cells, though not for CD8+ cells.

Details on this clone: Its antigen is not known.

Losses at the gene ends were 0 bases for V and 3 bases for J; bases not matched to a gene: 1. CDR3 size: 15 residues. Germline V gene sequence: CDR1 SGDLS, CDR2 YYNGEE. This chain links TRBV9 with TRBJ2-1, with 9 positions matching TRBD2. The TCR was taken from a human donor with classical Hodgkin lymphoma. Sequencing was performed on CD4+ T cells from blood, taken before the fourth cycle of nivolumab. DNA for the CDR3: TGTGCCAGCAGCGTAGAACTAGCGGGCTACAATGAGCAGTTCTTC. Amino acid sequence: CASSVELAGYNEQFF.